Listed below are T cell receptor beta chains from one sample, sequenced in a study of blood T cell repertoires in COVID-19. Data came from immunoSEQ multiplex PCR; TCRdb stores just in-frame clones and leaves some out. Among about 180,000 clones listed, 79% were seen once. Sequenced input: peripheral blood. The source is a woman aged 55-69 years with COVID-19, enrolled during active disease. Each CDR3 is given without its conserved first and last residue. The D gene is left open where the match is weak.

v_call d_call cdr3_aa
TRBV11-2 NA ASSLIHRSGNTIY
TRBV19 NA ASSLQGYKETQY
TRBV7-3 NA ASSPPGPGDTDTQY
TRBV28 TRBD2 ASSPWTSGGHNEQF
TRBV6-5 NA ASRADRYGYT
TRBV4-1 TRBD2 ASRPGLAGGRSYNEQF
TRBV11-2 NA ASSLGEGRPGELF
TRBV3-1/TRBV3-2 TRBD2 ASSTRGSGRAYEQY
TRBV9 TRBD1 ASSVGQGANSPLH
TRBV9 NA ASSEGHWDYEQY
TRBV4-2 TRBD2 ASSLRSEGGRGETQY
TRBV7-2 NA ASSFGGRGRETQY
TRBV19 TRBD1 ASSLDRGEKLF
TRBV27 NA ASSPVGGNTGELF
TRBV28 NA ASHVRYNSPLH
TRBV19 TRBD1 ASSIGTGRTDTQY
TRBV19 TRBD1 ASSVRDSVLYGYT
TRBV7-2 NA ASSYTTGLSNYGYT
TRBV7-2 TRBD1 ATQSGTGSNYGYT
TRBV28 NA ASSLFGRPSQPQH
TRBV7-2 TRBD1 ASSLQGGTF
TRBV15 NA ATSSGQEGNIQY
TRBV7-7 NA ASSYAVQETQY
TRBV5-4 NA ASSGQRNTEAF
TRBV6-2/TRBV6-3 NA ASSEGLPPNYGYT
TRBV7-9 NA ASSLGQYYGYT
TRBV11-2 NA ASSSGVWEPQH
TRBV20-1 TRBD2 SASSPSGRSNEQY
TRBV19 TRBD2 ASSKTSGRPEQY
TRBV7-8 TRBD1 ASRETGDDQPQH
TRBV5-1 NA ASSLGRGSYEQY
TRBV5-1 NA ASSLVAGVGTEAF
TRBV28 NA ASSLSTGQPQH
TRBV11-2 NA ASSLVRAGNANEQF